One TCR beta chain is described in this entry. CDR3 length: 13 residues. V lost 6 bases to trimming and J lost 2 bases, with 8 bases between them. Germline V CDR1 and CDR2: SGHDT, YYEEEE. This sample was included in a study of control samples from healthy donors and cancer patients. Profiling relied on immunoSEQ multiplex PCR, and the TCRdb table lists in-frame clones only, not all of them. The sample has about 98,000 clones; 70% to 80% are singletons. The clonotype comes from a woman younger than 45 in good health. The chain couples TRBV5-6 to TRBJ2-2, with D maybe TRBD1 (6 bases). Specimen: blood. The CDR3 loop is CASNRDNTGELFF. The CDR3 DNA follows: TGTGCCAGCAACAGGGATAACACCGGGGAGCTGTTTTTT.